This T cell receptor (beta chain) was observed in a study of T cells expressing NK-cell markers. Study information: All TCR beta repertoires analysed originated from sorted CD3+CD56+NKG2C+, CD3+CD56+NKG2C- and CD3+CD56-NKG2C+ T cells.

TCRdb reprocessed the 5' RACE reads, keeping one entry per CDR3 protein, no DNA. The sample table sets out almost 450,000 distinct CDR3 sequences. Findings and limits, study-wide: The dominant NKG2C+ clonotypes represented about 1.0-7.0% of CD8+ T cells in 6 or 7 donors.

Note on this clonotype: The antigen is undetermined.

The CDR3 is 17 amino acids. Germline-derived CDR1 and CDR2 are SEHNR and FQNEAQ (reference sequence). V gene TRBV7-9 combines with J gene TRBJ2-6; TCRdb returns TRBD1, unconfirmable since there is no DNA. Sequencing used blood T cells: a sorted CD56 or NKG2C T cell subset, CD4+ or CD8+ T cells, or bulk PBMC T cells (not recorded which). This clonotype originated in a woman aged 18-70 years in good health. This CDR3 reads CARGEDRGYSGANVLTF.